The count of the clone carrying this T cell receptor beta chain is one. This sample is part of a study of blood T cell repertoires in COVID-19. Across the whole study: Samples representing acute and convalescent COVID-19 were sourced from the United States, Italy and Spain. PBMCs, B-cell-depleted T cells, or T cells provided the cDNA or gDNA that made up the material.

As processed by the authors: Cell counts per sample came from amplifying reference gene primers. Clones were sequenced by immunoSEQ multiplex PCR, and TCRdb holds only the in-frame ones, with some missing. The D gene and trimming were derived from the DNA, and the V and J assignments and clone size from that table. The sample shows some 150,000 clones, more than 80% of them seen only once. Trimming took 1 base from V and 0 from J, leaving 13 bases between them. Per germline, CDR1 KGHSH and CDR2 LQKENI. This CDR3 contains 17 residues. Input material: peripheral blood. The sequence came from a woman at least 80 years old in a cohort sampled during active or convalescent COVID-19. The chain uses TRBV18 and TRBJ1-3; no clear D. CDR3: CASSPQAPASSGNTIYF. CDR3 coding DNA: TGTGCCAGCTCACCACAGGCCCCAGCGAGCTCTGGAAACACCATATATTTT.